This record concerns one TCR beta chain sequence. The antigen it binds to is not known. The sample holds no much larger clone one base away, and base qualities are not on file. The germline V gene (reference sequence) provides CDR1 MNHEY and CDR2 SMNVEV. Spanning cysteine to phenylalanine, the CDR3 consists of 13 amino acids. Only CDR3 DNA is held: 39 bases, read in frame from base 1. V is reduced by 10 bases and J by 6 bases, leaving a spacing of 16 bases between them. The immunoSEQ Assay, a bias-controlled multiplex PCR, was used to amplify TCRbeta CDR3 regions from genomic DNA. Under the source paper's analysis protocol: The number of nucleated cells in each sample was estimated by amplification of reference gene primers within the assay. To quantify the absolute abundance of each unique TCRbeta CDR3 rearrangement, sequence reads were collapsed and filtered. For each sample, productive Simpson clonality was calculated by taking the square root of Simpson's diversity index across productive rearrangements. TCRdb took this table from immuneACCESS and kept in-frame rearrangements with V and J called. Such tables lack part of the clones; where checked against another copy, unresolved V genes explain under half of the gap, and the rest is unexplained. The V and J calls and clone size were taken over from that table, and D and trimming were inferred from the DNA. The table for this sample lists 50,000 to 65,000 clones; about 91% of them were counted only once. The ten largest make up 4.6% of the sample.

Each collaborating institution followed its own protocols to collect whole blood in K2EDTA tubes. Collaborator samples were shipped for TCRbeta analysis as frozen whole blood, isolated PBMCs, or DNA extracted from either sample type. This record belongs to a study of blood T cell repertoires in COVID-19 (dated by TCRdb to about 2020). Regarding the complete study: Samples covering the acute and convalescent phases of COVID-19 were provided by collaborators in the United States, Italy and Spain. The prospective study material was composed of cDNA or gDNA derived from T cells, B-cell-depleted T cells, or PBMCs. Deeply sampled blood TCRbeta repertoires from subjects exposed to, actively infected with, or recovered from COVID-19 were included in the dataset. A freely available public database, intended as a resource for researchers studying the immune response to SARS-CoV-2, is where the repertoires were released. Samples were obtained from the ongoing ImmuneRACE study (first 160 participants) and from 950 to 1,500 subjects provided by 6 global collaborators. A de-identified subject ID, COVID-19 status, age in years and sex were almost always included in the sample metadata. Where available, HLA class I and class II types were taken from metadata supplied by the sample provider and were not determined by assay-based typing.

Study-wide conclusions, independent of this receptor: The amount of clinical and demographic metadata varied by source and participant and was provided uncurated.

The sequence came from a man in his fifties or sixties with active COVID-19. The sequence joins TRBV27 to TRBJ2-1; TRBD1 is perhaps the D gene, given 6 matching bases. The sequenced material came from peripheral blood. The DNA sequence is given as TGTGCCAAGAAAGGACAGCCTGGCAATGAGCAGTTCTTC. Translated, this gives CAKKGQPGNEQFF.